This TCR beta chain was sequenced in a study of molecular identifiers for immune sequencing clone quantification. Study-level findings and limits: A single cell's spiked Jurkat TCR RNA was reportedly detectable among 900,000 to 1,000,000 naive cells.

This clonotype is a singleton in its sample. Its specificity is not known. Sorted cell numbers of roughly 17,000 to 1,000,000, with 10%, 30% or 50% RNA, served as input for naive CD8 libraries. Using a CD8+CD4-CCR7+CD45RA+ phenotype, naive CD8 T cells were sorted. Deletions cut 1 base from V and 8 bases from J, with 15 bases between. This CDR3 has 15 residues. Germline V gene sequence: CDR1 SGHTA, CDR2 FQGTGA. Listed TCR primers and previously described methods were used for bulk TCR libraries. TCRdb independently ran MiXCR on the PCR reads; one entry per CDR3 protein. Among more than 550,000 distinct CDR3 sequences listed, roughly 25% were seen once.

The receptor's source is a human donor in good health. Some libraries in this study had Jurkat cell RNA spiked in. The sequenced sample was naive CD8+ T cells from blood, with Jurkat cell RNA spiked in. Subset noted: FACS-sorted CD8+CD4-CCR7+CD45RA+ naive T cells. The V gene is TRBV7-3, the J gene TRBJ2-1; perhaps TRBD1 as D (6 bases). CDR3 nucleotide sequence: TGTGCCAGCAGCTTAAGGTTAGGGGACAACGATGAGCAGTTCTTC. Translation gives CASSLRLGDNDEQFF.